This T cell receptor beta chain appears in the sequencing data of a study of post-analysis software for immune sequencing data (dated by TCRdb to the mid-2010s). Concerning the study at large: Disease courses on record covered relapsing-remitting, secondary progressive and progressive-relapsing multiple sclerosis, though some patients had no subtype annotation. A subset of samples was prepared in parallel using single-end sample barcoding, then pooled and co-amplified after Illumina adapter ligation. The multiple sclerosis patient repertoires were compared with more than 9 previously published healthy control repertoires from donors aged about 6 to 28 years.

To demonstrate the VDJtools post-analysis software, the study profiled TCR beta repertoires from the peripheral blood of about 13 young patients with multiple sclerosis. The multiple sclerosis patients were children and adolescents between roughly 6 and 16 years of age. The CDR3 runs 15 amino acids, cysteine and phenylalanine included. The sequence is cut down to CDR3 DNA, 45 bases in frame from base 1. Trimming takes 3 bases off V and 6 bases off J; junction bases not matched to a gene: 10. Per the germline V gene (reference sequence), DFQATT is the CDR1 and SNEGSKA is the CDR2. Receptor libraries were prepared by PCR. The sequencing machine was an Illumina HiSeq 2500. Unique molecular identifiers were incorporated into TCR beta cDNA libraries to reduce PCR and sequencing biases. About 500,000 cDNA molecules were obtained for every 1 to 10 million input T cells, so each molecule roughly corresponded to one T cell. The patient libraries were prepared and sequenced using the same protocol as the earlier healthy control dataset. Within a given batch, samples were prepared together, multiplexed and sequenced on the same HiSeq lane. The original methods were these. Raw barcoded reads were processed with MIGEC, and single-read molecular identifier groups were discarded before consensus assembly and CDR3 extraction. VDJtools was used for post-analysis of the clonotype tables, with diversity normalized by down-sampling every dataset to the smallest sample size. To correct batch-related cross-sample contamination, repertoire overlap clustering matched CDR3 amino acid sequences but not nucleotide sequences. TCRdb reprocessed the public reads (quality trimming at Q25 with fastp, clone calling with MiXCR) and kept in-frame beta chains. Identical CDR3 proteins give one entry, which carries the most common genes and DNA. TCRdb, not the authors, supplied the V and J calls. For this sample the table gives 750,000 to 950,000 distinct CDR3 sequences, of which 53% were detected only once. Jointly, the top ten make up roughly 4.4% of the sample.

Details on this clonotype: What antigen it recognizes has not been identified. No quality values exist for individual bases; no much larger clone is one base distant.

The paper as a whole reports these results and caveats: Direct clustering with F measure revealed strong co-clustering of samples prepared in the same batch, which led to a batch-effect correction. A handful of TRBV segments, including TRBV5-6, TRBV5-1 and TRBV20-1, were significantly more frequent in patients than controls. The control group was slightly older than the multiple sclerosis patient group. Compared with controls, multiple sclerosis patients had significantly lower normalized Chao1 diversity, a finding suggesting substantial peripheral T-cell clonal expansion.

The sequence joins TRBV20-1 to TRBJ2-1; TRBD2 matches 8 bases in the middle. This TCR was sampled from a girl aged 10 to 17 with multiple sclerosis. The sample comprised blood. The DNA sequence follows: TGCAGTGCTAGGGACAGCGGGAGAAGGGTCAATGAGCAGTTCTTC. Its protein is CSARDSGRRVNEQFF.